The TCR beta chain described here comes from a study of T-cell memory formation after mild COVID-19. At the level of the study: The two donors had largely donor-specific TCR clusters.

This CDR3 is built from 14 residues. Deletions cut 0 bases from V and 0 bases from J, with 4 bases between. Germline-derived CDR1 and CDR2 are KGHSH and LQKENI. Study observations and caveats: Pre-infection memory contained some responding clones, which suggested that cross-reactive memory had joined. Researchers report contracting CD4+ clones mostly in CM and EM, with CD8+ clones in EMRA.

The TCR alpha and TCR beta cDNA libraries, bearing sample barcodes and UMIs, were generated by 5'RACE using constant-segment primers. TCRdb re-called the 5' RACE reads with MiXCR, one entry per CDR3 protein. The sample has 250,000 to 350,000 distinct CDR3 sequences; around 15% are singletons. In its sample, this clonotype was seen many times. Antigen unknown. V and J are TRBV18 and TRBJ2-3, with D uncertain. Material: PBMCs or a T cell subset sorted from them (not recorded which). This TCR derives from a man aged 18-30 years who had mild COVID-19 (a few samples of this study predate the infection). Cell type and time point are not known. This chain's CDR3 is CASSPPASTDTQYF. The CDR3 bases are TGTGCCAGCTCACCACCCGCTAGCACAGATACGCAGTATTTT. The entire variable domain, with the rest obtained from reference TRBV18 and TRBJ2-3, is as follows: NAGVMQNPRHLVRRRGQEARLRCSPMKGHSHVYWYRQLPEEGLKFMVYLQKENIIDESGMPKERFSAEFPKEGPSILRIQQVVRGDSAAYFCASSPPASTDTQYFGPGTRLTVL.